Listed below are T cell receptor beta chains from one sample, sequenced in a study of blood T cell repertoires in COVID-19. TCRdb's table, derived via immunoSEQ multiplex PCR, lists solely in-frame clones and lacks some. The repertoire holds about 110,000 clones, with roughly 70% as singletons. Sequencing was performed on peripheral blood. These receptors all come from a woman between 35 and 50 years old with acute or convalescent COVID-19. Each CDR3 is given with its conserved first and last residue. D genes are given only for firm matches. The size field is filled for only some rows; it gives once, few, many or a size class.

clone_size d_call j_call v_call cdr3_aa cdr3_nt
- TRBD2 TRBJ2-3 TRBV5-1 CASSLVELAGGNHDTQYF TGCGCCAGCAGCTTGGTCGAGTTAGCGGGGGGGAATCACGATACGCAGTATTTT
- TRBD2 TRBJ2-2 TRBV9 CASSVGLAGGPTGELFF TGTGCCAGCAGCGTAGGACTAGCGGGGGGGCCCACCGGGGAGCTGTTTTTT
- - TRBJ2-1 TRBV23-1 CASSQKWRFRGSHEQFF TGCGCCAGCAGTCAAAAATGGAGATTTCGGGGTAGTCATGAGCAGTTCTTC
- - TRBJ2-7 TRBV9 CASSVVPTSGCEQYF TGTGCCAGCAGCGTAGTCCCCACGTCGGGGTGCGAGCAGTACTTC
- TRBD1 TRBJ1-2 TRBV4-1 CASSQGPTGTGLEGGYTF TGCGCCAGCAGCCAAGGCCCGACCGGGACAGGGTTGGAGGGTGGCTACACCTTC
once TRBD2 TRBJ2-7 TRBV2 CASVTGLAVGEQYF TGTGCCAGCGTGACGGGACTAGCCGTGGGGGAGCAGTACTTC
- TRBD1 TRBJ1-2 TRBV14 CASSLVPGQGNYGYTF TGTGCCAGCAGCCTCGTCCCGGGACAGGGAAACTATGGCTACACCTTC
- - TRBJ2-5 TRBV5-5 CASSLTPQETQYF TGTGCCAGCAGCTTGACTCCTCAAGAGACCCAGTACTTC
- - TRBJ1-2 TRBV28 CASARGAPRGGYTF TGTGCCAGCGCGCGTGGGGCCCCTCGTGGAGGCTACACCTTC
- TRBD2 TRBJ2-1 TRBV6-4 CASSASGLARYNEQFF TGTGCCAGCAGTGCCTCCGGACTAGCTCGCTACAATGAGCAGTTCTTC
- - TRBJ1-2 TRBV7-2 CASRWSGEGYTF TGTGCCAGCAGGTGGTCCGGGGAGGGCTACACCTTC
- - TRBJ2-3 TRBV5-1 CASSEGLDTDTQYF TGCGCCAGCAGCGAGGGACTCGATACAGATACGCAGTATTTT
- - TRBJ1-5 TRBV5-7 CASNSLGRQKVQPQHF TGTGCCAGCAACTCCTTGGGGAGACAAAAGGTACAGCCCCAGCATTTT
- - TRBJ1-5 TRBV19 CASTPGQINQPQHF TGTGCCAGTACCCCCGGACAGATTAATCAGCCCCAGCATTTT
few TRBD2 TRBJ2-2 TRBV9 CASSAFGSGDTGELFF TGTGCCAGCAGCGCATTTGGTAGCGGGGACACCGGGGAGCTGTTTTTT
- TRBD1 TRBJ2-2 TRBV10-1 CASSAGGLSTGELFF TGCGCCAGCAGTGCAGGGGGATTGAGCACCGGGGAGCTGTTTTTT
few - TRBJ1-6 TRBV7-2 CASSSQRGESPLHF TGTGCCAGCAGCTCCCAGCGGGGGGAATCACCCCTCCACTTT
once - TRBJ1-3 TRBV5-1 CASSLMVSSPEPDF TGCGCCAGCAGCTTAATGGTTTCGAGCCCCGAACCCGATTTT
- - TRBJ1-2 TRBV7-2 CASSLNPVGAGGVYGYTF TGTGCCAGCAGCTTAAATCCGGTCGGGGCGGGGGGAGTCTATGGCTACACCTTC
- - TRBJ2-1 TRBV4-1 CASSQERLRSSYNEQFF TGCGCCAGCAGCCAAGAAAGGCTCCGGAGCTCCTACAATGAGCAGTTCTTC
once - TRBJ1-1 TRBV5-1 CASSLGGNTEAFF TGCGCCAGCAGCTTGGGCGGGAACACTGAAGCTTTCTTT
- TRBD2 TRBJ2-3 TRBV6-4 CASSDRPLAGGRYF TGTGCCAGCAGTGACCGGCCACTAGCGGGGGGCCGGTATTTT
few TRBD1 TRBJ2-7 TRBV10-2 CASRPGQGTYEQYF TGCGCCAGCAGACCGGGACAGGGGACCTACGAGCAGTACTTC
- - TRBJ1-1 TRBV30 CAWRYFRTEAFF TGTGCCTGGAGGTATTTCAGGACTGAAGCTTTCTTT
- TRBD2 TRBJ2-7 TRBV6-5 CASSYGEGGEQYF TGTGCCAGCAGTTATGGGGAGGGTGGCGAGCAGTACTTC
- - TRBJ1-3 TRBV10-1 CASGGRGPPQRIQLSGNTIYF TGCGCCAGCGGTGGGAGGGGACCGCCACAACGTATTCAACTCTCTGGAAACACCATATATTTT
- TRBD2 TRBJ2-7 TRBV5-3 CARSQGTNYEQYF TGTGCCAGAAGTCAAGGGACTAACTACGAGCAGTACTTC
- - TRBJ2-7 TRBV7-2 CASSLWANYEQYF TGTGCCAGCAGCCTATGGGCCAACTACGAGCAGTACTTC
- - TRBJ1-1 TRBV5-1 CASSTGGVTEAFF TGCGCCAGCAGCACAGGAGGGGTCACTGAAGCTTTCTTT
- TRBD1 TRBJ1-2 TRBV11-2 CASSPRDSSYGYTF TGTGCCAGCAGCCCCCGGGACAGTTCCTATGGCTACACCTTC
few - TRBJ2-1 TRBV6-1 CASSEAGGYNEQFF TGTGCCAGCAGTGAAGCGGGGGGTTACAATGAGCAGTTCTTC
few TRBD1 TRBJ2-5 TRBV5-4 CASSNGQGVQETQYF TGTGCCAGCAGTAACGGACAGGGGGTTCAAGAGACCCAGTACTTC
- TRBD1 TRBJ1-1 TRBV3-1/TRBV3-2 CASSQRTGQNTEAFF TGTGCCAGCAGCCAGAGGACAGGGCAGAACACTGAAGCTTTCTTT
- - TRBJ2-7 TRBV27 CASNRDINYEQYF TGTGCCAGCAACCGGGACATTAATTACGAGCAGTACTTC
few - TRBJ2-7 TRBV10-1 CASILGAWGEQYF TGCGCCAGCATCTTGGGGGCTTGGGGCGAGCAGTACTTC
- TRBD1 TRBJ1-2 TRBV24-1 CATRQQGEDRGYTF TGTGCCACCAGGCAACAGGGGGAAGATCGTGGCTACACCTTC
- TRBD2 TRBJ2-6 TRBV9 CASSVAGGGSSGANVLTF TGTGCCAGCAGCGTAGCGGGGGGGGGCTCATCTGGGGCCAACGTCCTGACTTTC
- - TRBJ1-6 TRBV5-1 CASSLGQTNSPLHF TGCGCCAGCAGCTTGGGACAGACTAATTCACCCCTCCACTTT
- TRBD1 TRBJ2-5 TRBV11-1 CASSWTGTGGETQYF TGTGCCAGCAGCTGGACCGGGACAGGGGGCGAGACCCAGTACTTC
- TRBD1 TRBJ1-2 TRBV28 CASSSQDRVRGYTF TGTGCCAGCAGTTCCCAAGACAGGGTTCGTGGCTACACCTTC
- TRBD1 TRBJ2-6 TRBV9 CASSAGRQGSSGANVLTF TGTGCCAGCAGCGCCGGGAGACAGGGGTCTTCTGGGGCCAACGTCCTGACTTTC
- TRBD2 TRBJ2-5 TRBV18 CASSPPSGEQTQYF TGTGCCAGCTCACCACCCAGCGGGGAGCAGACCCAGTACTTC
- - TRBJ1-2 TRBV19 CASSPGDYGYTF TGTGCCAGTAGTCCGGGTGACTATGGCTACACCTTC
- TRBD1 TRBJ2-7 TRBV7-8 CASSQDRGTAYEQYF TGTGCCAGCAGCCAGGACAGGGGTACCGCCTACGAGCAGTACTTC
once - TRBJ2-2 TRBV11-2 CASSLMGRVSTGELFF TGTGCCAGCAGCCTTATGGGCAGGGTCTCCACCGGGGAGCTGTTTTTT
once - TRBJ1-4 TRBV4-1 CASSPRVGNEKLFF TGCGCCAGCAGCCCCCGGGTTGGAAATGAAAAACTGTTTTTT
- - TRBJ1-5 TRBV19 CASNRGNQPQHF TGTGCCTCAAATAGAGGTAATCAGCCCCAGCATTTT
- TRBD2 TRBJ2-3 TRBV6-5 CASGRAGATDTQYF TGTGCCAGCGGCCGAGCGGGGGCCACAGATACGCAGTATTTT
few TRBD2 TRBJ2-7 TRBV6-2/TRBV6-3 CASSDGLAGVTYEQYF TGTGCCAGCAGTGACGGACTAGCGGGGGTCACGTACGAGCAGTACTTC
- - TRBJ1-2 TRBV6-5 CASAGGRWGYGYTF TGTGCCAGCGCCGGGGGGCGCTGGGGCTATGGCTACACCTTC
- TRBD1 TRBJ1-2 TRBV19 CASSARDRTNYGYTF TGTGCCAGTAGTGCCCGGGACAGAACAAACTATGGCTACACCTTC